These T cell receptor beta chains were read from a single sample in a study of T cells after somatic rescue of genetic block. Using immunoSEQ multiplex PCR, the repertoire was profiled, and TCRdb retains in-frame clones only, with some absent. The sample yields about 13,000 clones, 60% to 75% seen once. Material for sequencing was peripheral blood mononuclear cells (PBMCs). The receptors were gathered from a boy aged 5-17 years. CDR3s include the opening cysteine and the closing phenylalanine or tryptophan. The D gene is left open where the match is weak. Only some rows state a clone size, as once, few, many or a class for expanded clones.

TRBJ1-5	few	TRBV7-6	-	CASSLKQGGSQHF	TGTGCCAGCAGCTTAAAACAGGGAGGGTCCCAGCATTTT
TRBJ1-4	once	TRBV11-1	-	CASSLNGAYEKLFF	TGTGCCAGCAGCTTGAACGGGGCATATGAAAAACTGTTTTTT
TRBJ2-5	-	TRBV2	-	CASSGLAVQETQYF	TGTGCCAGCAGCGGTTTAGCGGTCCAAGAGACCCAGTACTTC
TRBJ2-1	-	TRBV6-4	-	CASSEVSNRASYNEQFF	TGTGCCAGCAGTGAGGTTAGCAATAGGGCCTCCTACAATGAGCAGTTCTTC
TRBJ2-2	-	TRBV11-2	-	CASSLHWAGGELFF	TGTGCCAGCAGCTTACACTGGGCAGGCGGGGAGCTGTTTTTT
TRBJ2-4	few	TRBV7-2	-	CASSLAAPTGIQYF	TGTGCCAGCAGCTTAGCGGCCCCGACAGGCATTCAGTACTTC
TRBJ1-2	-	TRBV29-1	TRBD1	CSVTDRGLFEVF	TGCAGCGTCACGGACAGGGGTTTGTTCGAGGTCTTC
TRBJ1-1	-	TRBV28	TRBD1	CASSPGQGNTEVFF	TGTGCCAGCAGTCCGGGACAGGGTAACACTGAAGTTTTCTTT
TRBJ2-5	-	TRBV27	-	CASSLDPVRGQETQYF	TGTGCCAGCAGTTTAGACCCGGTTAGAGGGCAAGAGACCCAGTACTTC
TRBJ1-2	-	TRBV19	-	CASSIEGQGRGYTF	TGTGCCAGTAGTATAGAAGGGCAGGGTCGTGGCTACACCTTC
TRBJ2-5	-	TRBV5-4	TRBD2	CASRPGLAGFQETQYF	TGTGCCAGCAGACCTGGACTAGCGGGGTTCCAAGAGACCCAGTACTTC
TRBJ1-6	-	TRBV5-1	-	CASSSYDEGYNSPLHF	TGCGCCAGCAGCTCCTATGACGAGGGGTATAATTCACCCCTCCACTTT
TRBJ1-4	-	TRBV25-1	TRBD1	CASRRQGANEKLFF	TGTGCCAGCAGAAGACAGGGAGCGAATGAAAAACTGTTTTTT
TRBJ2-2	-	TRBV18	-	CASSPVDGGELFF	TGTGCCAGCTCACCGGTCGACGGCGGGGAGCTGTTTTTT
TRBJ2-1	once	TRBV12-2	-	CASRSPSGYSVTRSSYNEQFF	TGTGCAAGTCGCAGTCCGTCGGGTTACTCAGTAACAAGAAGCTCCTACAATGAGCAGTTCTTC
TRBJ1-5	-	TRBV11-2	-	CASSLGKGYSNQPQHF	TGTGCCAGCAGCTTAGGCAAAGGGTATAGCAATCAGCCCCAGCATTTT
TRBJ2-1	-	TRBV11-3	-	CASSLERGVNEQFF	TGTGCCAGCAGCTTGGAGAGGGGTGTGAATGAGCAGTTCTTC
TRBJ2-3	-	TRBV6-5	TRBD1	CASSYGWTGGKYF	TGTGCCAGCAGTTACGGGTGGACAGGGGGCAAGTATTTT
TRBJ1-5	-	TRBV27	-	CASSFSFTPPNQPQHF	TGTGCCAGCAGTTTCTCCTTTACACCACCCAATCAGCCCCAGCATTTT
TRBJ2-1	-	TRBV15	-	CATTSRGGNEQFF	TGTGCCACCACCTCCCGAGGGGGAAATGAGCAGTTCTTC
TRBJ2-2	once	TRBV30	TRBD2	CAWFLAGANTGELFF	TGTGCCTGGTTTCTAGCGGGGGCGAACACCGGGGAGCTGTTTTTT
TRBJ2-3	-	TRBV9	TRBD2	CASSLTSGRALSTDTQYF	TGTGCCAGCAGCTTGACTAGCGGGAGGGCCCTCAGCACAGATACGCAGTATTTT
TRBJ1-5	-	TRBV28	-	CASSKGWGYSNQPQHF	TGTGCCAGCAGCAAGGGTTGGGGGTATAGCAATCAGCCCCAGCATTTT
TRBJ2-3	-	TRBV5-1	-	CASSSDGPDTQYF	TGCGCCAGCAGCTCAGACGGTCCGGATACGCAGTATTTT
TRBJ2-5	-	TRBV28	-	CASRRDTEETQYF	TGTGCCAGCAGGAGGGACACGGAAGAGACCCAGTACTTC
TRBJ2-2	-	TRBV6-1	-	CASSTRVTGELFF	TGTGCCAGCAGTACGCGAGTCACCGGGGAGCTGTTTTTT
TRBJ1-4	-	TRBV30	-	CAWSVVVATNEKLFF	TGTGCCTGGAGTGTGGTAGTTGCAACTAATGAAAAACTGTTTTTT
TRBJ1-2	-	TRBV27	-	CASSYAGNYGYTF	TGTGCCAGCAGTTACGCGGGGAACTATGGCTACACCTTC
TRBJ2-2	-	TRBV5-4	TRBD2	CASSPDGGTANTGELFF	TGTGCCAGCAGTCCGGACGGGGGGACTGCGAACACCGGGGAGCTGTTTTTT
TRBJ1-5	-	TRBV2	-	CASSEAEDQPQHF	TGTGCCAGCAGTGAAGCTGAGGATCAGCCCCAGCATTTT
TRBJ2-7	-	TRBV29-1	TRBD2	CSALAGTYEQYF	TGCAGCGCACTAGCGGGAACCTACGAGCAGTACTTC
TRBJ1-5	-	TRBV30	-	CAWSPTGSGHQPQHF	TGTGCCTGGAGTCCAACCGGGTCAGGTCATCAGCCCCAGCATTTT
TRBJ2-6	-	TRBV5-6	TRBD1	CASSSRDSLISGANVLTF	TGTGCCAGCAGCTCCCGGGACAGCCTAATCTCTGGGGCCAACGTCCTGACTTTC
TRBJ2-1	-	TRBV28	TRBD2	CASSLPSGVSYNEQFF	TGTGCCAGCAGTTTGCCTAGCGGGGTGTCCTACAATGAGCAGTTCTTC
TRBJ1-2	-	TRBV6-1	-	CASSVTRRAYGYTF	TGTGCCAGCAGTGTAACCCGCAGGGCCTATGGCTACACCTTC